The 22 T cell receptor beta chains below were found in one sample sequenced in a study of T cells in Graves' hyperthyroidism and ophthalmopathy. It was RNA transcripts that yielded the amplified TCR beta CDR3 regions. During a first-round RT-PCR of the TCR CDR3, the HTBI primer set was used. TCRdb analysed the multiplex PCR reads with MiXCR anew, one entry per CDR3 protein. This table holds about 640,000 distinct CDR3 sequences, more than 12% found once. The specimen sequenced was blood. The source of these receptors is a woman aged 50 to 60 with Graves' ophthalmopathy.

Many counts were recorded for this clonotype. The rearrangement links TRBV27 to TRBJ2-7; D not resolved. The CDR3 contains 20 residues. The germline CDR1 and CDR2 sequences are MNHEY and SMNVEV (reference sequence). Trimming shortened V by 6 bases and J by 0 bases, and 30 bases separated the two germline ends. The CDR3 bases are TGTGCCAGCAGCAGAATACCAGAAACCCCGGACCGCTACCGCTCCTACGAGCAGTACTTC. Translation: CASSRIPETPDRYRSYEQYF.

The chain has TRBV7-6 and TRBJ1-1; D perhaps matches TRBD1 (6 bases). Trimming took 1 base from V and 3 from J, leaving 15 bases between them. Germline V gene data show CDR1 as SGHVS and CDR2 as FNYEAQ. The CDR3 covers 16 residues. Here the CDR3 DNA reads TGTGCCAGCAGCTTAGTCCCACAGGGACTGGACACTGAAGCTTTCTTT. The encoded protein is CASSLVPQGLDTEAFF.

The rearrangement links TRBV6-2 or TRBV6-3 to TRBJ2-7; 11 nucleotides line up with TRBD1. The CDR3 covers 15 residues. The germline V gene encodes CDR1 MNHEY and CDR2 SVGEGT. The junction had 4 bases not matched to a gene; V was cut back by 6 bases and J by 0 bases. The CDR3: CASRPGTGGSYEQYF. The CDR3 DNA reads TGTGCCAGCAGGCCCGGGACAGGGGGCTCCTACGAGCAGTACTTC.

This clonotype occurred a few times. This chain uses TRBV19 with TRBJ2-7; no firm D call. Germline values: CDR1 LNHDA, CDR2 SQIVND (reference sequence). The CDR3 is made up of 15 amino acids. V gave up 8 bases and J gave up 2 bases, with 19 bases separating them. CDR3 residues: CASSRRIANPYEQYF. CDR3 nucleotide sequence: TGTGCCAGTTCGAGGCGGATAGCAAACCCCTACGAGCAGTACTTC.

This clonotype was counted between two and nine times. The chain uses TRBV6-2 or TRBV6-3 and TRBJ1-1; possibly TRBD1 for D (6 bases). The CDR3 runs to 15 residues. The germline CDR1 and CDR2 sequences are MNHEY and SVGEGT. The V and J ends lost 9 bases and 5 bases respectively, with 22 bases between them. In nucleotides, the CDR3 is TGTGCCAGGAGGGCTACAGGGAGACCGGGTACTGAAGCTTTCTTT. It codes for CARRATGRPGTEAFF.

The sample holds many counts of this clonotype. V and J are TRBV30 and TRBJ1-5, with TRBD1 matching 7 bases. CDR3 length: 17 residues. Trimming took 1 base from V and 0 from J; bases not matched to a gene: 9. CDR1 and CDR2 (germline): GTSNPN, SVGIG (reference sequence). The CDR3 here is CAWSADRETYSNQPQHF. The CDR3 nucleotides read TGTGCCTGGAGTGCTGACAGGGAAACTTATAGCAATCAGCCCCAGCATTTT.

This clonotype was recorded at least ten times. This chain joins TRBV7-9 and TRBJ2-2; 10 bases are a match to TRBD2. The V gene's germline CDR1 is SEHNR and CDR2 FQNEAQ (reference sequence). J was trimmed by 4 bases and V by 7 bases; bases with no gene match: 9. The CDR3 consists of 16 residues. The CDR3 region is CASILELAGSTGELFF. DNA for the CDR3: TGTGCCAGCATCCTCGAACTAGCGGGGTCCACCGGGGAGCTGTTTTTT.

This clonotype was observed a few times. The genes are TRBV29-1 and TRBJ2-5; either TRBD1 or TRBD2 may supply D (7 bases each). Germline V gene lookup returns CDR1 SQVTM and CDR2 ANQGSEA. Between the trimmed V and J ends, which lost 5 bases and 5 bases, there was a span of 15 bases. There are 13 residues in the CDR3. The CDR3: CSVIRGRGETQYF. CDR3 nucleotide sequence: TGCAGCGTTATCAGGGGGAGGGGCGAGACCCAGTACTTC.

This clonotype was detected ten times or more. The rearrangement joins TRBV28 to TRBJ1-2, with D perhaps matching TRBD1 (5 bases). Trimming removed 6 bases from V and 4 bases from J, with 18 bases in between. The CDR3 extends over 15 amino acids. CDR1 and CDR2 from the germline V gene are MDHEN and SYDVKM. CDR3 DNA: TGTGCCAGCAGATCCGGGACCACTTCACCCTATGGCTACACCTTC. It yields the protein CASRSGTTSPYGYTF.

This clonotype has a count of ten or more. V is TRBV14 and J is TRBJ2-1, with 7 positions matching TRBD2. CDR1 SGHDN and CDR2 FVKESK come from the germline V gene. CDR3 length: 14 amino acids. V was clipped by 1 base and J by 9 bases; unmatched bases: 6. The CDR3 is CASSQGVGRLEQFF. The CDR3 nucleotides read TGTGCCAGCAGCCAAGGCGTCGGGAGGCTTGAGCAGTTCTTC. The full variable domain, with the rest looked up from reference TRBV14 and TRBJ2-1, is EAGVTQFPSHSVIEKGQTVTLRCDPISGHDNLYWYRRVMGKEIKFLLHFVKESKQDESGMPNNRFLAERTGGTYSTLKVQPAELEDSGVYFCASSQGVGRLEQFFGPGTRLTVL.

This clonotype was seen many times. This chain joins TRBV11-2 and TRBJ1-1; D is uncertain. Between the trimmed V and J ends, which lost 5 bases and 3 bases, there was a span of 7 bases. In germline, CDR1 is SGHAT, CDR2 FQNNGV. The CDR3 is 12 residues long. The CDR3 protein is CASSLRHTEAFF. The CDR3 nucleotides read TGTGCCAGCAGCCTTCGGCACACTGAAGCTTTCTTT. The full variable domain, with the rest looked up from reference TRBV11-2 and TRBJ1-1, is EAGVAQSPRYKIIEKRQSVAFWCNPISGHATLYWYQQILGQGPKLLIQFQNNGVVDDSQLPKDRFSAERLKGVDSTLKIQPAKLEDSAVYLCASSLRHTEAFFGQGTRLTVV.

Ten or more counts support this clonotype. The J gene is TRBJ2-7, the V gene TRBV7-9, with 10 bases fitting TRBD1. Germline CDR1 and CDR2: SEHNR and FQNEAQ (reference sequence). V dropped 5 bases and J dropped 4; count of bases not matched to a gene: 8. The CDR3 consists of 15 residues. Here the CDR3 DNA reads TGTGCCAGCAGCAACCCCGGGGACAGGGGTTACGAGCAGTACTTC. Amino acid sequence: CASSNPGDRGYEQYF.

The rearrangement links TRBV30 to TRBJ2-7, with D perhaps being TRBD1 or TRBD2 (5 bases each). Trimming took 8 bases from V and 5 from J, leaving 19 bases between them. This CDR3 contains 13 residues. The germline V gene has CDR1 GTSNPN and CDR2 SVGIG (reference sequence). This CDR3 reads CASNPGTQDEQYF. In nucleotides, the CDR3 is TGTGCCAGTAACCCCGGGACGCAGGACGAGCAGTACTTC.

The rearrangement links TRBV10-3 to TRBJ2-1, with TRBD1 matching 8 bases. The ends lost 6 bases at V and 7 bases at J; junction bases unmatched: 8. This CDR3 region has 14 residues. Germline V gives CDR1 ENHRY, CDR2 SYGVKD. CDR3 bases: TGTGCCATCAGCCTCGGACAGGGAAGGAATGAGCAGTTCTTC. Its translation: CAISLGQGRNEQFF.

This clonotype was observed a few times. A much more abundant neighbour one base away suggests this may be a read error. This chain joins TRBV11-1 and TRBJ2-5; D is possibly TRBD1 or TRBD2 (5 bases each). The CDR3 has 14 amino acids. The V end was cut by 4 bases, the J end by 7 bases, with 16 bases between. The germline V gene has CDR1 SGHAT and CDR2 FQDESV (reference sequence). CDR3 amino acids: CASSSVGGGGTQYF. DNA for the CDR3: TGTGCCAGCAGCTCCGTTGGGGGTGGAGGGACCCAGTACTTC. Variable domain in full (rest from reference TRBV11-1 and TRBJ2-5): EAEVAQSPRYKITEKSQAVAFWCDPISGHATLYWYRQILGQGPELLVQFQDESVVDDSQLPKDRFSAERLKGVDSTLKIQPAELGDSAMYLCASSSVGGGGTQYFGPGTRLLVL.

The J gene is TRBJ2-7, the V gene TRBV18; D may match TRBD1 or TRBD2 (6 bases each). The V end lost 3 bases, the J end lost 5 bases, and 23 bases lay between the germline ends. Germline CDR1 KGHSH, CDR2 LQKENI. This CDR3 contains 17 residues. The CDR3 DNA reads TGTGCCAGCTCACCTAAGGGGGAGGCCCACCTTCACGACGAGCAGTACTTC. Protein product: CASSPKGEAHLHDEQYF.

This clonotype was seen repeatedly, ten times or more. This chain uses TRBV6-1 with TRBJ2-7; the D gene is possibly TRBD2 (6 bases). Per the germline V gene, CDR1 is MNHNS and CDR2 is SASEGT. The length of the CDR3 is 13 residues. V lost 7 bases to trimming and J lost 5 bases, with 15 bases between them. CDR3 nucleotide sequence: TGTGCCAGCAACCCGACTAGAAAGCACGAGCAGTACTTC. This codes for CASNPTRKHEQYF.

The chain employs TRBV25-1 and TRBJ1-4; no clear D gene. The ends were cut back, 3 bases at V and 0 bases at J, with 17 bases in the middle. Germline V gives CDR1 MGHDK, CDR2 SYGVNS. The CDR3 sequence is 18 residues long. DNA of the CDR3: TGTGCCAGCAGTGATACAGAGGGTACCTTTGCAACTAATGAAAAACTGTTTTTT. Translated, it gives CASSDTEGTFATNEKLFF.

The J gene is TRBJ2-5, the V gene TRBV19; weak D call: TRBD2 (5 bases). CDR3 length: 13 amino acids. The V and J ends lost 6 bases and 5 bases respectively, with 13 bases between them. The germline V gene has CDR1 LNHDA and CDR2 SQIVND (reference sequence). The CDR3 region has the DNA TGTGCCAGTAGCAGATCACTAGTTGAGACCCAGTACTTC. It is translated as CASSRSLVETQYF.

In its sample, this clonotype was seen many times. The rearrangement links TRBV20-1 to TRBJ2-1; TRBD2 matches 7 bases. V shed 3 bases, J shed 6 bases, and the junction held 2 bases outside the gene matches. Germline V lookup: CDR1 DFQATT, CDR2 SNEGSKA (reference sequence). This CDR3 spans 12 amino acids. The CDR3 region is CSASRTSNEQFF. In nucleotides, the CDR3 is TGCAGTGCTAGCAGGACTAGCAATGAGCAGTTCTTC.

The table lists this clonotype with a few counts. V gene TRBV14 combines with J gene TRBJ2-5, with D possibly being TRBD1 or TRBD2 (7 bases each). V lost 4 bases and J 5 bases, leaving 20 bases between the germline ends. CDR3 length equals 16 residues. Germline V gene data show CDR1 as SGHDN and CDR2 as FVKESK. DNA for the CDR3: TGTGCCAGCAGCCGCCGAGCGGGACAGTGGTGGGAGACCCAGTACTTC. Amino acids: CASSRRAGQWWETQYF.

This clonotype showed up just a few times. This rearrangement joins TRBV4-2 to TRBJ1-4, with unresolved D. From germline, CDR1 is LGHNA and CDR2 YNFKEQ. The CDR3 consists of 13 residues. V was pared by 0 bases and J by 8 bases, with 7 bases between. CDR3 in DNA: TGTGCCAGCAGCCAAGATCTGTACGAAAAACTGTTTTTT. Protein sequence: CASSQDLYEKLFF.